The 24 T cell receptor beta chains given below trace back to one sample, sequenced in a study of CD4 T cells in relation to SARS-CoV-2 and coronaviruses (dated by TCRdb to the early 2020s). Library preparation used the immunoSEQ multiplex PCR assay. In its TCRdb copy, this immuneACCESS table keeps in-frame sequences only and misses some clones. Where compared with another copy, unresolved V genes explain less than half of these, and the others have no known cause. The sample table contains approximately 50,000 clones; only one count was recorded for 92% of them. About 0.4% of the sample is held by the ten biggest clonotypes. Material: naive CD4+ T cells from PBMCs. The cell subset or site tag for this specimen amounts to: naive CD4+ T cells isolated by negative enrichment. Every receptor here comes from an adult with COVID-19.

The genes are TRBV2 and TRBJ1-5; D unclear. CDR1 SNHLY and CDR2 FYNNEI come from the germline V gene. Trimming left V 3 bases short and J 4 bases short, with 7 bases between. The CDR3 runs to 13 residues. DNA for the CDR3: TGTGCCAGCAGTGAGGTAAGGAATCAGCCCCAGCATTTT. Translation: CASSEVRNQPQHF.

The V gene is TRBV6-5, the J gene TRBJ1-1; unclear D gene. V was trimmed by 5 bases and J by 1 base, leaving 8 bases between them. This CDR3 has 13 residues. Germline CDR1 is MNHEY and CDR2 is SVGAGI. The CDR3 is CASSPQPNTEAFF. For the CDR3, the DNA is TGTGCCAGCAGTCCACAACCGAACACTGAAGCTTTCTTT.

This rearrangement joins TRBV4-1 to TRBJ2-1, with 8 bases lining up with TRBD1. V lost 5 bases, J lost 9 bases, and 3 bases stayed unmatched. In germline, CDR1 is MGHRA, CDR2 YSYEKL. This CDR3 has 12 amino acids. The CDR3: CASSDRGSEQFF. CDR3 sequence (DNA): TGCGCCAGCAGCGACAGGGGCAGTGAGCAGTTCTTC.

CDR3 in DNA: TGTGCCAGCAACAAGCCCGGGACAACTAATGAAAAACTGTTTTTT. Amino acid sequence: CASNKPGTTNEKLFF. V usage is TRBV6-5 and J usage is TRBJ1-4, with unresolved D. The ends were cut back, 7 bases at V and 0 bases at J, with 12 bases in the middle. This CDR3 region has 15 residues. In germline, CDR1 is MNHEY, CDR2 SVGAGI.

The chain is built from TRBV5-4 and TRBJ2-3, with 13 bases fitting TRBD2. The CDR3 spans 16 residues. CDR1 and CDR2 (germline): SGHNT, YYREEE (reference sequence). Losses at the gene ends were 3 bases for V and 3 bases for J; bases not matched to a gene: 4. The chain's CDR3 is CASSSPGLAGTDTQYF. CDR3 sequence (DNA): TGTGCCAGCAGCTCGCCGGGACTAGCGGGAACAGATACGCAGTATTTT.

V usage is TRBV30 and J usage is TRBJ1-5; TRBD1 is a possible D gene (5 bases). The ends were cut back, 5 bases at V and 2 bases at J, with 13 bases in the middle. Looked up from germline, CDR1 is GTSNPN and CDR2 is SVGIG (reference sequence). CDR3 length equals 14 residues. The CDR3 sequence: CAWEVGGGNQPQHF. The CDR3 coding sequence is TGTGCCTGGGAGGTCGGGGGGGGCAATCAGCCCCAGCATTTT.

V usage is TRBV6-5 and J usage is TRBJ2-1; D is perhaps TRBD2 (6 bases). V lost 7 bases, J lost 7 bases, and 20 bases lay in between. CDR1 MNHEY and CDR2 SVGAGI come from the germline V gene. The CDR3 length is 15 residues. DNA of the CDR3: TGTGCCAGCACCCGTCCCGGGAGAGGAGGGAATGAGCAGTTCTTC. Its protein product is CASTRPGRGGNEQFF.

The V call is TRBV7-9, the J call TRBJ2-2; 10 bases align to TRBD2. CDR3 length: 16 residues. From germline, CDR1 is SEHNR and CDR2 FQNEAQ (reference sequence). V trimming: 5 bases; J trimming: 3 bases; junction bases outside the gene matches: 6. CDR3 DNA sequence: TGTGCCAGCAGCCTAAGCGGGAGGGTCGACACCGGGGAGCTGTTTTTT. Encoded protein: CASSLSGRVDTGELFF. Together with reference TRBV7-9 and TRBJ2-2, the CDR3 gives the full variable domain: DTGVSQNPRHKITKRGQNVTFRCDPISEHNRLYWYRQTLGQGPEFLTYFQNEAQLEKSRLLSDRFSAERPKGSFSTLEIQRTEQGDSAMYLCASSLSGRVDTGELFFGEGSRLTVL.

CDR3: CASSQVTGWGGEQFF. CDR3 nucleotides: TGCGCCAGCAGCCAAGTTACGGGTTGGGGCGGTGAGCAGTTCTTC. The chain recombines TRBV4-1 with TRBJ2-1; possibly TRBD1 for D (5 bases). Germline V lookup: CDR1 MGHRA, CDR2 YSYEKL. V was cut by 1 base and J by 9 bases, with 16 bases left in between. The CDR3 runs 15 residues.

The V and J genes are TRBV4-3 and TRBJ1-1, with no clear D. Germline V gene sequence: CDR1 LGHNA, CDR2 YSLEER. CDR3 length equals 13 residues. Trimming stripped 4 bases from V and 5 bases from J, with 11 bases between. This CDR3 reads CASSLLRETEAFF. CDR3 in DNA: TGCGCCAGCAGCCTTTTGCGCGAAACTGAAGCTTTCTTT.

Only one count was recorded for this clone. The chain has TRBV11-2 and TRBJ1-2; D is perhaps TRBD1 (5 bases). Looked up from germline, CDR1 is SGHAT and CDR2 is FQNNGV. CDR3 length: 12 residues. Trimming took off 5 bases at V and 7 bases at J, with 11 bases between the two ends. CDR3 sequence (DNA): TGTGCCAGCAGCCAAGCGGGGGGTGGCTACACCTTC. Translating gives CASSQAGGGYTF. The whole variable domain, filled in from reference TRBV11-2 and TRBJ1-2, reads EAGVAQSPRYKIIEKRQSVAFWCNPISGHATLYWYQQILGQGPKLLIQFQNNGVVDDSQLPKDRFSAERLKGVDSTLKIQPAKLEDSAVYLCASSQAGGGYTFGSGTRLTVV.

The chain uses TRBV5-6 and TRBJ2-5; 7 nucleotides agree with TRBD2. Germline V gene data show CDR1 as SGHDT and CDR2 as YYEEEE. With 0 bases clipped from V and 3 bases from J, the junction kept 11 bases outside the gene matches. The CDR3 is 17 amino acids. The CDR3 is CASSLVTGGHVKETQYF. The CDR3 DNA is TGTGCCAGCAGCTTGGTTACGGGAGGCCACGTAAAAGAGACCCAGTACTTC.

V gene TRBV11-3 combines with J gene TRBJ2-5; TRBD2 might be the D (5 bases). Looked up from germline, CDR1 is SGHNT and CDR2 is YENEEA. V was shortened by 5 bases and J by 1 base, with 14 bases between the two germline ends. The CDR3 runs 15 residues. The CDR3 bases are TGTGCCAGCAGCCCCCGACGAGGGTCCCAAGAGACCCAGTACTTC. The encoded protein is CASSPRRGSQETQYF.

This clone was counted between two and nine times. The chain carries TRBV2 and TRBJ1-5; no reliable D call. Trimming shortened V by 3 bases and J by 6 bases, and 15 bases separated the two germline ends. Germline loops: CDR1 SNHLY, CDR2 FYNNEI. The CDR3 has 15 residues. The CDR3 protein is CASSDDRQMGQPQHF. CDR3 bases: TGTGCCAGCAGTGACGACCGCCAAATGGGTCAGCCCCAGCATTTT.

The genes are TRBV12-5 and TRBJ2-3; no clear D. The CDR3 is 12 amino acids. CDR1 and CDR2 from the germline V gene are LGHNT and FRNRAP. Trimming took 4 bases from V and 0 from J, leaving 2 bases between them. CDR3 coding DNA: TGTGCTAGTGGTTACAGCACAGATACGCAGTATTTT. Encoded protein: CASGYSTDTQYF. Variable domain in full (rest from reference TRBV12-5 and TRBJ2-3): DARVTQTPRHKVTEMGQEVTMRCQPILGHNTVFWYRQTMMQGLELLAYFRNRAPLDDSGMPKDRFSAEMPDATLATLKIQPSEPRDSAVYFCASGYSTDTQYFGPGTRLTVL.

The rearrangement uses TRBV28 and TRBJ2-1; 12 bases are shared with TRBD2. The CDR3 totals 17 residues. Per germline, CDR1 MDHEN and CDR2 SYDVKM. Trimming at V came to 2 bases and at J to 6 bases, leaving 8 bases not matched to a gene. CDR3 sequence: CASSLNLAGGRINEQFF. The CDR3 DNA reads as TGTGCCAGCAGTTTAAATCTAGCGGGAGGGCGAATCAATGAGCAGTTCTTC.

The chain links TRBV30 to TRBJ1-4, with TRBD1 as a possible D gene (5 bases). Germline lookup yields CDR1 GTSNPN and CDR2 SVGIG (reference sequence). Trimming pared 2 bases from V and 3 bases from J, leaving 7 bases between. This CDR3 has 13 amino acids. The CDR3 spells CAWSMGANEKLFF. CDR3 coding DNA: TGTGCCTGGAGTATGGGGGCTAATGAAAAACTGTTTTTT.

The genes are TRBV6-5 and TRBJ1-1; no clear D gene. V lost 7 bases and J 0 bases, leaving 12 bases between the germline ends. The germline V gene encodes CDR1 MNHEY and CDR2 SVGAGI. CDR3 size: 14 residues. CDR3 in DNA: TGTGCCAGCACTCCCGGACCGATGAACACTGAAGCTTTCTTT. This sequence encodes CASTPGPMNTEAFF.

V is TRBV7-3 and J is TRBJ1-5; D unresolved. CDR1 and CDR2 (germline): SGHTA, FQGTGA. V was pared by 1 base and J by 0 bases, with 10 bases between. This CDR3 spans 16 amino acids. CDR3: CASSLKHRDSNQPQHF. CDR3 bases: TGTGCCAGCAGCTTAAAGCACCGGGATAGCAATCAGCCCCAGCATTTT. Filled out from reference TRBV7-3 and TRBJ1-5, the complete variable domain reads GAGVSQTPSNKVTEKGKYVELRCDPISGHTALYWYRQSLGQGPEFLIYFQGTGAADDSGLPNDRFFAVRPEGSVSTLKIQRTERGDSAVYLCASSLKHRDSNQPQHFGDGTRLSIL.

V is TRBV5-1 and J is TRBJ2-2; possibly TRBD1 or TRBD2 for D (5 bases each). The CDR3 is 15 amino acids. The germline V gene encodes CDR1 SGHRS and CDR2 YFSETQ. V dropped 1 base and J dropped 3 bases, with 10 bases sitting between them. The CDR3 protein is CASSLFQGDTGELFF. CDR3 in DNA: TGCGCCAGCAGCTTGTTCCAGGGAGACACCGGGGAGCTGTTTTTT.

The chain employs TRBV2 and TRBJ2-5, with D unclear. Germline lookup yields CDR1 SNHLY and CDR2 FYNNEI. The V gene lost 1 base and the J gene lost 1 base, with 4 bases spanning the gap. CDR3 length: 13 amino acids. The DNA for the CDR3 is TGTGCCAGCAGTGAAGACCTCCAAGAGACCCAGTACTTC. This codes for CASSEDLQETQYF. The variable domain in full, completed from reference TRBV2 and TRBJ2-5, reads EPEVTQTPSHQVTQMGQEVILRCVPISNHLYFYWYRQILGQKVEFLVSFYNNEISEKSEIFDDQFSVERPDGSNFTLKIRSTKLEDSAMYFCASSEDLQETQYFGPGTRLLVL.

V usage is TRBV5-6 and J usage is TRBJ1-4; 7 nucleotides align to TRBD1. Germline V gene lookup returns CDR1 SGHDT and CDR2 YYEEEE. This CDR3 comprises 14 residues. Trimming took 2 bases from V and 7 from J; bases not matched to a gene: 5. The CDR3 coding sequence is TGTGCCAGCAGCTTAGCAGGGGGTGTTGAAAAACTGTTTTTT. This codes for CASSLAGGVEKLFF.

The J gene is TRBJ2-1, the V gene TRBV10-3, with TRBD2 matching over 7 bases. Unmatched junction bases numbered 9, after V lost 4 bases and J lost 3 bases. This CDR3 contains 16 residues. CDR1 is ENHRY, CDR2 SYGVKD, per germline. In DNA form, the CDR3 reads TGTGCCATCAGTGTTAGCAGCGGGACCGTCTACAATGAGCAGTTCTTC. Amino acids: CAISVSSGTVYNEQFF.

This sequence joins TRBV23-1 and TRBJ1-6; perhaps TRBD1 as D (6 bases). TRBV23-1 is annotated as an ORF whose role is uncertain. Trimming stripped 8 bases from V and 7 bases from J, with 18 bases between. The CDR3 is made up of 15 amino acids. The CDR3 loop reads CASFTPGGGNSPLHF. CDR3 coding DNA: TGCGCCAGCTTCACCCCGGGGGGGGGCAATTCACCCCTCCACTTT.